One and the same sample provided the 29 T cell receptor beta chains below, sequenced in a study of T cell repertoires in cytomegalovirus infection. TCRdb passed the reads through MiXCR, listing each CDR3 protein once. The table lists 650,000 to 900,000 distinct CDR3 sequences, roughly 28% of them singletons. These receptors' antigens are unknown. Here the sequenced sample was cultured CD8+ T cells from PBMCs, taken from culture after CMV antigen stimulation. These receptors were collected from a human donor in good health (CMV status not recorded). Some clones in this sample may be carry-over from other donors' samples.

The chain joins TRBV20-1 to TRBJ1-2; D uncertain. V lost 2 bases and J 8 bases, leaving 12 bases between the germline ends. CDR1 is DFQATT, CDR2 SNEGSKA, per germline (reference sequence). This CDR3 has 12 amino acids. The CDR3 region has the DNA TGCAGTGCTAGAACCCGGACCTACGGCTACACCTTC. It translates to CSARTRTYGYTF.

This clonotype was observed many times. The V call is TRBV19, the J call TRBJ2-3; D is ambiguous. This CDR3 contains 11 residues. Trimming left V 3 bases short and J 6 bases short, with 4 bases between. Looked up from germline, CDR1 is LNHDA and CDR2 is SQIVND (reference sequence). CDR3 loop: CASSIGDTQYF. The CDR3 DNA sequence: TGTGCCAGTAGTATCGGGGATACGCAGTATTTT.

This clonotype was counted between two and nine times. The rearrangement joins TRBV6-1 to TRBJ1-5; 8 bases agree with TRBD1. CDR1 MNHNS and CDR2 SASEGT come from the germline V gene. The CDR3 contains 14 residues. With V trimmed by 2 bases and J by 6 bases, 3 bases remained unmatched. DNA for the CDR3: TGTGCCAGCAGTGAACAGGGGGCACGTCAGCCCCAGCATTTT. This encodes CASSEQGARQPQHF.

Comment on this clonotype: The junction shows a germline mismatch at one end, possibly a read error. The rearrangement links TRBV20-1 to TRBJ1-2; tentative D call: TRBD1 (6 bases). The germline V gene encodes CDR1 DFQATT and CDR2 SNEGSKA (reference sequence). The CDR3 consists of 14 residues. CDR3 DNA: TGCAGTGCTAGAGCCCCTTTACGACAGGACCTGCCCCCCTTC. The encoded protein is CSARAPLRQDLPPF.

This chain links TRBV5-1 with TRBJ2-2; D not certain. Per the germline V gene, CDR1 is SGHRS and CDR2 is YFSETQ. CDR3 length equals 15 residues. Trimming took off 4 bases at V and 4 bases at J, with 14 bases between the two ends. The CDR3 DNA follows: TGCGCCAGCAGCATCTCTGCGGTGGGCACCGGGGAGCTGTTTTTT. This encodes CASSISAVGTGELFF.

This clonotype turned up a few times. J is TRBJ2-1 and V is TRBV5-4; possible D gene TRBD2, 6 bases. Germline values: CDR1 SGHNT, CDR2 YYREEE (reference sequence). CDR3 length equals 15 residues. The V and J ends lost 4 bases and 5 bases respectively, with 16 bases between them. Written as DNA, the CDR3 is TGTGCCAGCAGCCACGTTAGCGGTTCCCACAATGAGCAGTTCTTC. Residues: CASSHVSGSHNEQFF.

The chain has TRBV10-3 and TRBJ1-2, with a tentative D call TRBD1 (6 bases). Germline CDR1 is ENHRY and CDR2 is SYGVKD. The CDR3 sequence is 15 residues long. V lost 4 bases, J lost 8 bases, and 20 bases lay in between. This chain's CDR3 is CAISGPTGKTQGYTF. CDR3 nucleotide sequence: TGTGCCATCAGTGGCCCTACAGGGAAGACTCAAGGCTACACCTTC.

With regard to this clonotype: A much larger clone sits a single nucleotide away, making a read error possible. The CDR3 here is CASSPYFGTEFYNSPLHF. As DNA, the CDR3 is TGTGCCAGCAGCCCCTATTTCGGGACAGAGTTTTATAATTCACCCCTCCACTTT. The chain recombines TRBV7-9 with TRBJ1-6; TRBD1 matches at 7 bases. The junction had 14 bases not matched to a gene; V was cut back by 5 bases and J by 4 bases. Per the germline V gene, CDR1 is SEHNR and CDR2 is FQNEAQ (reference sequence). The CDR3 covers 18 residues.

The CDR3 spells CASGSSSGGHSYEQYV. The CDR3 DNA reads as TGTGCTAGTGGTTCATCCTCAGGGGGCCACTCCTACGAGCAGTACGTC. The V call is TRBV12-5, the J call TRBJ2-7; 8 nucleotides match TRBD1. V lost 4 bases, J lost 0 bases, and 8 bases stayed unmatched. The CDR3 extends over 16 amino acids. Germline loops: CDR1 LGHNT, CDR2 FRNRAP.

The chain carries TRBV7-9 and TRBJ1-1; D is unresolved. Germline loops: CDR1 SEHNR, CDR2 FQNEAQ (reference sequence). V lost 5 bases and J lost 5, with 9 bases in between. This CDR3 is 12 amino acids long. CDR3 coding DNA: TGTGCCAGCAGCGTAGGTCGAACTGAAGCTTTCTTT. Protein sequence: CASSVGRTEAFF.

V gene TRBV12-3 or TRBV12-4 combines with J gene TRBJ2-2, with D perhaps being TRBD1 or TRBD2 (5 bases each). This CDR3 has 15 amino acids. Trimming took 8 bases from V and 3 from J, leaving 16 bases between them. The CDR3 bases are TGTGCCAGCGGGACGTGGCAAAGGGACACCGGGGAGCTGTTTTTT. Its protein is CASGTWQRDTGELFF.

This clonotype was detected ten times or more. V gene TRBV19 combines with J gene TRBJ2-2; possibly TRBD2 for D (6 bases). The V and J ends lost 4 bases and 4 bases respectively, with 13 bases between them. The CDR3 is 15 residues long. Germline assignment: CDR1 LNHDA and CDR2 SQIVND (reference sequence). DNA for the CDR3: TGTGCCAGTAGTAGGGACTCTGGGTCCACCGGGGAGCTGTTTTTT. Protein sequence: CASSRDSGSTGELFF.

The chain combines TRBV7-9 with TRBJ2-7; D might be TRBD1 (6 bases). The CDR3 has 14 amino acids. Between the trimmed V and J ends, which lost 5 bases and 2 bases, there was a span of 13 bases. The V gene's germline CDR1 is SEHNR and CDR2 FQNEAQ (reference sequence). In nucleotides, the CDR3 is TGTGCCAGCAGCCTGAAGGACAGACCCTACGAGCAGTACTTC. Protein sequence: CASSLKDRPYEQYF.

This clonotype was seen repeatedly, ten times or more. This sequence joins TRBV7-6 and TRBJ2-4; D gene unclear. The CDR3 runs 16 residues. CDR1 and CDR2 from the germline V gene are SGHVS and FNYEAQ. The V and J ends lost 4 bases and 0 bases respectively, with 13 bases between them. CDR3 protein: CASSSSGAIAKNIQYF. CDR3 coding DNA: TGTGCCAGCAGCTCCTCCGGTGCGATAGCCAAAAACATTCAGTACTTC.

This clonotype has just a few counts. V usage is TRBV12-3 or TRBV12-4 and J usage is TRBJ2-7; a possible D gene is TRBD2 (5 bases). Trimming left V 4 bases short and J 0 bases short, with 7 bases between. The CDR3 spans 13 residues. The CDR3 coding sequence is TGTGCCAGCAGTTCAGAGGGCTCCTACGAGCAGTACTTC. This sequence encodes CASSSEGSYEQYF.

The CDR3 loop reads CASSLSGGSSPLHF. The CDR3 nucleotides are TGTGCCAGCAGTTTATCAGGGGGCAGTTCACCCCTCCACTTT. The chain has TRBV27 and TRBJ1-6; 7 bases agree with TRBD1. The CDR3 runs 14 residues. Germline V lookup: CDR1 MNHEY, CDR2 SMNVEV (reference sequence). J lost 9 bases, V lost 0 bases, and 2 bases had no gene match.

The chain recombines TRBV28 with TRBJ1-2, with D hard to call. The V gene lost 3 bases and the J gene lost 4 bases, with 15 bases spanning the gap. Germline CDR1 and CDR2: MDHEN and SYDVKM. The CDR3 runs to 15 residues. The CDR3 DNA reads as TGTGCCAGCAGTTTTTGGGCAGCATACTCCTATGGCTACACCTTC. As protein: CASSFWAAYSYGYTF.

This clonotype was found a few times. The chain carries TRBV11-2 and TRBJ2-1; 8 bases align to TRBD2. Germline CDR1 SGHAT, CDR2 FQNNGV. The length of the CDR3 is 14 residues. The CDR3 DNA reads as TGTGCAGGGTCCTTTAGCGGGATATACAATGAGCAGTTCTTC. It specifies CAGSFSGIYNEQFF.

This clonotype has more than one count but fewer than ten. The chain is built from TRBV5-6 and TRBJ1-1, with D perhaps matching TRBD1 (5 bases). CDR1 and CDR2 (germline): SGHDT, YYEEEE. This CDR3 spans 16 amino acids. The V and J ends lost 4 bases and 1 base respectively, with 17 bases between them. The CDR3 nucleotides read TGTGCCAGCAGCCTCTCGGGACTGATACCGAACACTGAAGCTTTCTTT. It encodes CASSLSGLIPNTEAFF. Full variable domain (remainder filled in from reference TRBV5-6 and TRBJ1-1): DAGVTQSPTHLIKTRGQQVTLRCSPKSGHDTVSWYQQALGQGPQFIFQYYEEEERQRGNFPDRFSGHQFPNYSSELNVNALLLGDSALYLCASSLSGLIPNTEAFFGQGTRLTVV.

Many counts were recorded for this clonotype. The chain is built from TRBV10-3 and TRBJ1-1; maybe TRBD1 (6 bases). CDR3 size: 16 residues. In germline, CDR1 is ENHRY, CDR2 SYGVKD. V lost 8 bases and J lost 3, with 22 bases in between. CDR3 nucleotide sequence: TGTGCCATCGTGCGGGGCAGGGGTCAAAGTGACACTGAAGCTTTCTTT. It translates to CAIVRGRGQSDTEAFF.

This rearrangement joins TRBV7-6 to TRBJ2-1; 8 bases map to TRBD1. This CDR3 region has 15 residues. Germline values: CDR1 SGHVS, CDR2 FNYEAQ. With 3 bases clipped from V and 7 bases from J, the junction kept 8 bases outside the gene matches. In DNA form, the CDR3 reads TGTGCCAGCAGCTTTTCTGCCGGGACAGGAAATGAGCAGTTCTTC. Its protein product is CASSFSAGTGNEQFF.

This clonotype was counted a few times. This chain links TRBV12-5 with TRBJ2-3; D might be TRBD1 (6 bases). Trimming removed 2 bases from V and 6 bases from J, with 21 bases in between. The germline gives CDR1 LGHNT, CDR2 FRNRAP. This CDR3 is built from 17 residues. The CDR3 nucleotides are TGTGCTAGTGGTTTGCGCAGGGGAGAAATCGTTTCGGATACGCAGTATTTT. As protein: CASGLRRGEIVSDTQYF.

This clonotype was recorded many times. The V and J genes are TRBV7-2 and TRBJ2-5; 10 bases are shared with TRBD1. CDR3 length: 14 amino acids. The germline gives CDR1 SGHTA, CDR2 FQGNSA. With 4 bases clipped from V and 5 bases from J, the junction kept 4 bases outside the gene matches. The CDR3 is CASSYRDRGETQYF. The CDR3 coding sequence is TGTGCCAGCAGCTACCGGGACAGGGGTGAGACCCAGTACTTC. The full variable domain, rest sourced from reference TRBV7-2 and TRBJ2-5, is GAGVSQSPSNKVTEKGKDVELRCDPISGHTALYWYRQSLGQGLEFLIYFQGNSAPDKSGLPSDRFSAERTGGSVSTLTIQRTQQEDSAVYLCASSYRDRGETQYFGPGTRLLVL.

The CDR3 DNA reads as TGCGCCAGCAGCCAAGCGGCGCATTCTAGCACAGATACGCAGTATTTT. Amino acids: CASSQAAHSSTDTQYF. This sequence joins TRBV4-1 and TRBJ2-3, with unresolved D. Per the germline V gene, CDR1 is MGHRA and CDR2 is YSYEKL. The CDR3 totals 16 residues. V was clipped by 1 base and J by 0 bases, with 11 bases between them.

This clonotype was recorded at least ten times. This CDR3 reads CASSSFADSYNEQFF. In DNA, the CDR3 is TGTGCCAGCAGCTCCTTCGCGGACAGTTACAATGAGCAGTTCTTC. This sequence joins TRBV7-8 and TRBJ2-1; TRBD1 might be the D (6 bases). Trimming removed 4 bases from V and 4 bases from J, with 14 bases in between. CDR1 is SGHVS, CDR2 FQNEAQ, per germline. The CDR3 consists of 15 residues. The complete variable domain, with remaining parts taken from reference TRBV7-8 and TRBJ2-1, reads GAGVSQSPRYKVAKRGQDVALRCDPISGHVSLFWYQQALGQGPEFLTYFQNEAQLDKSGLPSDRFFAERPEGSVSTLKIQRTQQEDSAVYLCASSSFADSYNEQFFGPGTRLTVL.

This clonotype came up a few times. Written as DNA, the CDR3 is TGTGCCATCAAGAGAGAAGAAAAACTGTTTTTT. It codes for CAIKREEKLFF. The chain recombines TRBV5-8 with TRBJ1-4, with no clear D. The germline V and J ends were trimmed by 9 bases and 8 bases, with 11 bases remaining between them. The CDR3 has 11 amino acids. Germline CDR1 SGHTS, CDR2 YDEGEE.

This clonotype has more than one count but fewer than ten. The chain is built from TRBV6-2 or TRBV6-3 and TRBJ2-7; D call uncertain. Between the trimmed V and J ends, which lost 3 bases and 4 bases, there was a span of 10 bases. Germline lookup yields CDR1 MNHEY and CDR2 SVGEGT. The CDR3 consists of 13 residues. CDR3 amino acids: CASSYPESYEQYV. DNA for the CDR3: TGTGCCAGCAGTTATCCAGAGTCTTACGAGCAGTACGTC.

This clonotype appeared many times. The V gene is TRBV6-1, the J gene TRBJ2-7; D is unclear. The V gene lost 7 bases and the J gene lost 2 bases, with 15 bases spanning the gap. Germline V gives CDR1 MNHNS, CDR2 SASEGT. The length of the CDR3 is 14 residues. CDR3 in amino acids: CASTPREATYEQYF. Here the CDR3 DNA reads TGTGCCAGCACTCCAAGAGAGGCGACCTACGAGCAGTACTTC.

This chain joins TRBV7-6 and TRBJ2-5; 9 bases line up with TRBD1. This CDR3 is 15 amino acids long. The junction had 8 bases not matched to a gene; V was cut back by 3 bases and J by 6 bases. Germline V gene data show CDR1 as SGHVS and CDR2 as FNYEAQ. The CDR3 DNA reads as TGTGCCAGCAGCTTCCTCCGGGACAGGGAACAGACCCAGTACTTC. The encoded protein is CASSFLRDREQTQYF.